These 23 T cell receptor beta chains share one sample of origin, sequenced in a study of blood T cell repertoires in COVID-19. Clones were read by immunoSEQ multiplex PCR, and TCRdb kept only the in-frame ones, dropping some. The sample has over 80,000 clones, 70% to 90% seen once. The sample consisted of peripheral blood. The receptors were sampled from a human donor in a cohort sampled during active COVID-19.

V and J are TRBV2 and TRBJ2-1; D might be TRBD2 (6 bases). CDR3 length: 14 amino acids. Germline CDR1 is SNHLY and CDR2 is FYNNEI. The ends were cut back, 1 base at V and 8 bases at J, with 12 bases in the middle. CDR3 sequence reads: CASSEGRAVDEQFF. The CDR3 nucleotides are TGTGCCAGCAGTGAAGGGAGGGCTGTGGATGAGCAGTTCTTC.

The J gene is TRBJ2-2, the V gene TRBV7-9; D might be TRBD1 (6 bases). Germline V gene data show CDR1 as SEHNR and CDR2 as FQNEAQ (reference sequence). With 10 bases removed from V and 1 base from J, the gap between germline ends came to 13 bases. The CDR3 consists of 14 residues. The CDR3 reads CAKVRQENTGELFF. In DNA, the CDR3 is TGTGCCAAAGTTAGACAGGAGAACACCGGGGAGCTGTTTTTT.

CDR3 residues: CASSQAPRGGVGTDTQYF. CDR3 sequence (DNA): TGTGCCAGCAGCCAAGCCCCCCGGGGGGGAGTGGGCACAGATACGCAGTATTTT. The genes are TRBV4-2 and TRBJ2-3, with TRBD2 matching over 8 bases. Germline trimming cut 1 base from V and 1 base from J; bases unmatched to any gene: 10. Germline V CDR1 and CDR2: LGHNA, YNFKEQ. The CDR3 has 18 residues.

This chain links TRBV6-5 with TRBJ2-3; D is undetermined. The CDR3 sequence is 15 residues long. The germline gives CDR1 MNHEY, CDR2 SVGAGI. V lost 8 bases to trimming and J lost 2 bases, with 17 bases between them. The CDR3 DNA sequence: TGTGCCAGCTCTGAGGATGGGTGGCCCACAGATACGCAGTATTTT. As protein: CASSEDGWPTDTQYF.

V is TRBV27 and J is TRBJ2-1; D gene ambiguous. V was pared by 0 bases and J by 0 bases, with 6 bases between. CDR1 and CDR2 (germline): MNHEY, SMNVEV (reference sequence). CDR3 length: 15 amino acids. The CDR3 nucleotides read TGTGCCAGCAGTTTATCACCTAGCTCCTACAATGAGCAGTTCTTC. Translated: CASSLSPSSYNEQFF.

The V and J genes are TRBV29-1 and TRBJ2-3; 8 positions match TRBD2. V lost 7 bases to trimming and J lost 3 bases; unmatched junction nucleotides: 9. The CDR3 has 14 residues. Germline loops: CDR1 SQVTM, CDR2 ANQGSEA. The CDR3 here is CSALPAGVTDTQYF. The CDR3 DNA reads TGCAGCGCCCTCCCAGCGGGAGTGACAGATACGCAGTATTTT.

CDR3 coding DNA: TGTGCCAGCAGATCCGGGACAGGGGTTAGGAGCAATCAGCCCCAGCATTTT. Residues: CASRSGTGVRSNQPQHF. V gene TRBV28 combines with J gene TRBJ1-5; 10 nucleotides agree with TRBD1. Germline V gives CDR1 MDHEN, CDR2 SYDVKM. The CDR3 is made up of 17 amino acids. V trimming: 6 bases; J trimming: 1 base; junction bases outside the gene matches: 9.

The chain is built from TRBV28 and TRBJ2-5; 7 positions agree with TRBD2. CDR3 length equals 18 residues. CDR1 is MDHEN and CDR2 is SYDVKM in the germline V gene. With 2 bases clipped from V and 2 bases from J, the junction kept 14 bases outside the gene matches. The DNA for the CDR3 is TGTGCCAGCAGTTTAATCCTCACCCTAGCGGACCAACAAGAGACCCAGTACTTC. It encodes CASSLILTLADQQETQYF.

The V gene is TRBV9, the J gene TRBJ2-1, with 9 bases matching TRBD2. J was trimmed by 5 bases and V by 0 bases; bases with no gene match: 3. The CDR3 contains 15 residues. Germline V gives CDR1 SGDLS, CDR2 YYNGEE. In DNA, the CDR3 is TGTGCCAGCAGCGTAGTGGCGGGAGGGGACAATGAGCAGTTCTTC. Its translation: CASSVVAGGDNEQFF. Combining the CDR3 with reference TRBV9 and TRBJ2-1 gives the whole variable domain DSGVTQTPKHLITATGQRVTLRCSPRSGDLSVYWYQQSLDQGLQFLIQYYNGEERAKGNILERFSAQQFPDLHSELNLSSLELGDSALYFCASSVVAGGDNEQFFGPGTRLTVL.

This sequence joins TRBV9 and TRBJ1-2; no reliable D call. There are 13 residues in the CDR3. Germline CDR1 SGDLS, CDR2 YYNGEE. Trimming removed 0 bases from V and 2 bases from J, with 5 bases in between. The CDR3 reads CASSVDLNYGYTF. The CDR3 coding sequence is TGTGCCAGCAGCGTAGATCTCAACTATGGCTACACCTTC.

The rearrangement uses TRBV14 and TRBJ1-2; TRBD1 might be the D (6 bases). This CDR3 has 15 amino acids. Trimming left V 5 bases short and J 2 bases short, with 15 bases between. Germline V gene data show CDR1 as SGHDN and CDR2 as FVKESK. The DNA of the CDR3 is TGTGCCAGCAGCTTTGTCGGCAGGGGAAACTATGGCTACACCTTC. Translated, it gives CASSFVGRGNYGYTF. The variable domain in full, with the rest retrieved from reference TRBV14 and TRBJ1-2, is EAGVTQFPSHSVIEKGQTVTLRCDPISGHDNLYWYRRVMGKEIKFLLHFVKESKQDESGMPNNRFLAERTGGTYSTLKVQPAELEDSGVYFCASSFVGRGNYGYTFGSGTRLTVV.

V gene TRBV11-1 combines with J gene TRBJ2-2; tentative D call: TRBD2 (7 bases). The CDR3 covers 15 residues. CDR1 and CDR2 (germline): SGHAT, FQDESV (reference sequence). V gave up 0 bases and J gave up 6 bases, with 11 bases separating them. In DNA, the CDR3 is TGTGCCAGCAGCTTAGCGGGAGGGGGTCCCGGGGAGCTGTTTTTT. Its protein is CASSLAGGGPGELFF.

CDR3 nucleotide sequence: TGTGCCAGTAGTATCGGTCAAGCGCTCCACTATGGCTACACCTTC. This sequence encodes CASSIGQALHYGYTF. The chain is built from TRBV19 and TRBJ1-2; D unclear. Germline loops: CDR1 LNHDA, CDR2 SQIVND (reference sequence). CDR3 length: 15 amino acids. Trimming removed 3 bases from V and 3 bases from J, with 14 bases in between.

The chain uses TRBV9 and TRBJ1-2; possible D gene TRBD1, 6 bases. Germline V gene data show CDR1 as SGDLS and CDR2 as YYNGEE. The CDR3 is 13 amino acids. V dropped 3 bases and J dropped 8 bases, with 14 bases sitting between them. DNA of the CDR3: TGTGCCAGCAGCGAAGACAGGTTCGGGGGCTACACCTTC. Residues: CASSEDRFGGYTF.

The chain employs TRBV3-1 (or the pseudogene TRBV3-2) and TRBJ2-7; 10 bases agree with TRBD1. The germline gives CDR1 LGHDT, CDR2 YNNKEL (reference sequence). With V trimmed by 6 bases and J by 5 bases, 19 bases remained unmatched. This CDR3 region has 18 residues. The CDR3 spells CASRPMFRNRDRGNEQYF. The CDR3 coding sequence is TGTGCCAGCAGACCGATGTTTCGGAACCGGGACAGGGGCAACGAGCAGTACTTC.

The chain recombines TRBV7-2 with TRBJ2-7; 7 bases are a match to TRBD1. This CDR3 has 13 residues. Germline assignment: CDR1 SGHTA and CDR2 FQGNSA. With 4 bases clipped from V and 5 bases from J, the junction kept 5 bases outside the gene matches. The CDR3: CASSSLTGHEQYF. Written as DNA, the CDR3 is TGTGCCAGCAGCTCATTGACAGGGCACGAGCAGTACTTC.

V usage is TRBV15 and J usage is TRBJ1-1, with 10 bases fitting TRBD1. V was clipped by 1 base and J by 11 bases; unmatched bases: 13. Germline assignment: CDR1 LNHNV and CDR2 YYDKDF (reference sequence). This CDR3 contains 16 residues. For the CDR3, the DNA is TGTGCCACCAGCAGAGCCCTGGGACAGGGGACGACCTGGGCTTTCTTT. It is translated as CATSRALGQGTTWAFF.

The chain couples TRBV25-1 to TRBJ1-2; tentative D call: TRBD1 (6 bases). The V end was cut by 5 bases, the J end by 3 bases, with 16 bases between. Germline V gives CDR1 MGHDK, CDR2 SYGVNS. The CDR3 is 15 residues long. DNA of the CDR3: TGTGCCAGCAGTCACCGACAGGCGCTGGACTATGGCTACACCTTC. Protein sequence: CASSHRQALDYGYTF.

V and J are TRBV5-4 and TRBJ1-1; 7 bases align to TRBD1. Germline V lookup: CDR1 SGHNT, CDR2 YYREEE (reference sequence). This CDR3 contains 15 residues. Trimming took 3 bases from V and 0 from J; bases not matched to a gene: 5. The DNA of the CDR3 is TGTGCCAGCAGCTCCCCGGGACAGTTGAACACTGAAGCTTTCTTT. Translated: CASSSPGQLNTEAFF. Filled out from reference TRBV5-4 and TRBJ1-1, the complete variable domain reads ETGVTQSPTHLIKTRGQQVTLRCSSQSGHNTVSWYQQALGQGPQFIFQYYREEENGRGNFPPRFSGLQFPNYSSELNVNALELDDSALYLCASSSPGQLNTEAFFGQGTRLTVV.

This chain links TRBV7-6 with TRBJ2-1, with a tentative D call TRBD1 (6 bases). The CDR3 spans 18 residues. Germline-derived CDR1 and CDR2 are SGHVS and FNYEAQ. The V and J ends lost 2 bases and 4 bases respectively, with 21 bases between them. The CDR3 reads CASSLSLRGAPSYNEQFF. In DNA, the CDR3 is TGTGCCAGCAGCTTATCGCTCAGGGGCGCGCCGTCGTACAATGAGCAGTTCTTC. Together with reference TRBV7-6 and TRBJ2-1, the CDR3 gives the full variable domain: GAGVSQSPRYKVTKRGQDVALRCDPISGHVSLYWYRQALGQGPEFLTYFNYEAQQDKSGLPNDRFSAERPEGSISTLTIQRTEQRDSAMYRCASSLSLRGAPSYNEQFFGPGTRLTVL.

The V call is TRBV6-5, the J call TRBJ2-1, with 7 bases fitting TRBD2. Germline assignment: CDR1 MNHEY and CDR2 SVGAGI. The CDR3 consists of 15 residues. Trimming at V came to 4 bases and at J to 0 bases, leaving 3 bases not matched to a gene. CDR3 nucleotides: TGTGCCAGCAGTTCCACTAGCGCCTCCTACAATGAGCAGTTCTTC. It is translated as CASSSTSASYNEQFF.

By sample share, this clone is medium-sized (0.01 to 0.1%). The chain is built from TRBV9 and TRBJ2-7, with unresolved D. V lost 3 bases and J 3 bases, leaving 7 bases between the germline ends. The V gene's germline CDR1 is SGDLS and CDR2 YYNGEE. The CDR3 loop spans 12 amino acids. CDR3 amino acids: CASSGYNYEQYF. CDR3 nucleotide sequence: TGTGCCAGCAGCGGCTATAACTACGAGCAGTACTTC.

The chain uses TRBV3-1 (or the pseudogene TRBV3-2) and TRBJ1-5; 8 nucleotides align to TRBD1. The length of the CDR3 is 14 residues. Germline V gives CDR1 LGHDT, CDR2 YNNKEL (reference sequence). Trimming took 5 bases from V and 6 from J; bases not matched to a gene: 6. The CDR3 nucleotides read TGTGCCAGCAGCGGACAGGGTGTTAGTCAGCCCCAGCATTTT. It translates to CASSGQGVSQPQHF.